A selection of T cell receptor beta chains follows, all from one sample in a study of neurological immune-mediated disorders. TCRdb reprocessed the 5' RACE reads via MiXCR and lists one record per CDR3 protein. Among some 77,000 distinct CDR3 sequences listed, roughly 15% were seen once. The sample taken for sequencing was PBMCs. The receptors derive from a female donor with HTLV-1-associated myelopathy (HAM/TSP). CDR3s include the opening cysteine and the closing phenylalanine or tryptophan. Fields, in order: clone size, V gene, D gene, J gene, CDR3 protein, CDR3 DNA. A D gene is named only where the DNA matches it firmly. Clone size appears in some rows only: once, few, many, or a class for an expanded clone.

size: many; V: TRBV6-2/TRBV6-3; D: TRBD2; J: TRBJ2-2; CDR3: CASSDGLAGSNGELFF; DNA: TGTGCCAGCAGCGACGGACTAGCGGGAAGTAACGGGGAGCTGTTTTTT
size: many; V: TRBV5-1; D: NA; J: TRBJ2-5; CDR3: CASRRDQETQYF; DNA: TGCGCCAGCAGAAGGGACCAAGAGACCCAGTACTTC
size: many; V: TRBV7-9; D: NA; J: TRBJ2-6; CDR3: CASSLGFGGSGANVLTF; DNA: TGTGCCAGCAGCTTAGGCTTTGGGGGCTCTGGGGCCAACGTCCTGACTTTC
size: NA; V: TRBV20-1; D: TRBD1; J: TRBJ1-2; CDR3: CSAREGTGDPGGYTF; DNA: TGCAGTGCTAGAGAGGGGACAGGGGACCCCGGGGGCTACACCTTC
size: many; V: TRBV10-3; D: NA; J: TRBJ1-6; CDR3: CAITPDRYNSPLHF; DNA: TGTGCCATCACCCCGGACAGATATAATTCACCCCTCCACTTT
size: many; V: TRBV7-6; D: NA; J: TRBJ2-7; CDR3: CASSLTGNDEQYF; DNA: TGTGCCAGCAGCTTAACAGGGAATGACGAGCAGTACTTC
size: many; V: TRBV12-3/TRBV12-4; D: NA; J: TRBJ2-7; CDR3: CASTNGRDEQYF; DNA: TGTGCCAGCACTAACGGCAGGGACGAGCAGTACTTC
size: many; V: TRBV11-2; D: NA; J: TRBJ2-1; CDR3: CASSKTRGGDEQFF; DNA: TGTGCCAGCAGCAAGACCCGAGGAGGGGATGAGCAGTTCTTC
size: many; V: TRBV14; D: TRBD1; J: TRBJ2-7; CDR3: CASSAQGAGEQYF; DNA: TGTGCCAGCAGCGCCCAGGGGGCTGGCGAGCAGTACTTC
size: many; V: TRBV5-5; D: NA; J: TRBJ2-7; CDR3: CASSLALPFYEQYF; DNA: TGTGCCAGCAGCTTGGCGTTACCCTTCTACGAGCAGTACTTC
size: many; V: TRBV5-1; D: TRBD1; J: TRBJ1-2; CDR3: CASSLNPGQGVFGYTF; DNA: TGCGCCAGCAGCCTGAACCCGGGACAGGGAGTTTTTGGCTACACCTTC
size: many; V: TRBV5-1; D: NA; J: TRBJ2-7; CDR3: CASSPPGLEQYF; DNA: TGCGCCAGCAGCCCTCCAGGGCTAGAGCAGTACTTC
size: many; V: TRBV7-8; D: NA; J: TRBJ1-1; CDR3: CASSRGGQNTEAFF; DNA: TGTGCCAGCAGCAGAGGGGGTCAGAACACTGAAGCTTTCTTT
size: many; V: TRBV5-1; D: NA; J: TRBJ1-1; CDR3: CASSLTGADTEAFF; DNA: TGCGCCAGCAGCTTAACGGGGGCGGACACTGAAGCTTTCTTT
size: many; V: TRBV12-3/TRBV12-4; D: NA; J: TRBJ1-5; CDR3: CASSPDGRSNQPQHF; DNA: TGTGCCAGCAGCCCGGACGGTAGAAGCAATCAGCCCCAGCATTTT
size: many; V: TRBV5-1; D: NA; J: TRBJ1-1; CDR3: CASSLGGRWGTEAFF; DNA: TGCGCCAGCAGCTTGGGTGGGAGGTGGGGAACTGAAGCTTTCTTT
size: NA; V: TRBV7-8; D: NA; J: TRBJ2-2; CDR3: CASSLEQTINTGELFF; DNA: TGTGCCAGCAGCTTAGAACAGACGATAAACACCGGGGAGCTGTTTTTT
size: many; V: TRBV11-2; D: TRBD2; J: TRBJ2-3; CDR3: CASSHTRGLTTSSTDTQYF; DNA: TGTGCCAGCAGCCATACCCGGGGACTAACAACTTCTAGCACAGATACGCAGTATTTT
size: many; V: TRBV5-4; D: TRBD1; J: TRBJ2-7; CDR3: CASSSTGQGGYEQYF; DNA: TGTGCCAGCAGCTCCACGGGACAGGGCGGCTACGAGCAGTACTTC
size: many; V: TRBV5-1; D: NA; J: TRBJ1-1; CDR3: CASMRQSLNTEAFF; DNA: TGCGCCAGCATGCGACAAAGCCTGAACACTGAAGCTTTCTTT
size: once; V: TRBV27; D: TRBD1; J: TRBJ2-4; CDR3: CASRPDRDQNIQYF; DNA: TGTGCCAGCAGACCTGACAGGGACCAAAACATTCAGTACTTC
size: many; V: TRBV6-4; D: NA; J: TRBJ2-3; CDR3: CASSATGASDTQYF; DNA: TGTGCCAGCAGTGCGACGGGGGCAAGCGATACGCAGTATTTT
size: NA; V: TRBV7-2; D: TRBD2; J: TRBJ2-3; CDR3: CASSLAGLTSGGSVIDTQYF; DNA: TGTGCCAGCAGCTTAGCGGGACTGACTAGCGGGGGGTCGGTAATCGATACGCAGTATTTT
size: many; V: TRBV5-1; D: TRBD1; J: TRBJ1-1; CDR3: CASSLEGANTEAFF; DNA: TGCGCCAGCAGCTTGGAGGGGGCGAACACTGAAGCTTTCTTT
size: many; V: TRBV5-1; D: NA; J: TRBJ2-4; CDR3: CASSLEGGAKNIQYF; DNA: TGCGCCAGCAGCTTGGAGGGGGGGGCCAAAAACATTCAGTACTTC
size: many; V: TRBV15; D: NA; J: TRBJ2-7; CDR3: CATSRDWGQGRAEQYF; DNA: TGTGCCACCAGCAGAGATTGGGGGCAGGGGCGAGCCGAGCAGTACTTC
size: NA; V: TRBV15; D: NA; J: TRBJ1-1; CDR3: CATSRGGGAEAFF; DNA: TGTGCCACCAGCAGAGGGGGAGGTGCTGAAGCTTTCTTT
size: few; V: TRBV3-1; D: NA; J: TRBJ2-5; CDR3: CASSQTWAGQETQYF; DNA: TGTGCCAGCAGCCAGACATGGGCGGGTCAAGAGACCCAGTACTTC
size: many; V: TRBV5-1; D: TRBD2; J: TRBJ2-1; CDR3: CASSPLAGANNEQFF; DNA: TGCGCCAGCAGCCCCCTAGCGGGGGCCAACAATGAGCAGTTCTTC
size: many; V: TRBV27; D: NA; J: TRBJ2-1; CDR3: CASSWGAGYEQFF; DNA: TGTGCCAGCAGTTGGGGGGCAGGTTATGAGCAGTTCTTC
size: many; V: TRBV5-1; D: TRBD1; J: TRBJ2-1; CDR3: CASSVLTGQGSGEQFF; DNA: TGCGCCAGCAGCGTACTCACGGGACAGGGATCCGGTGAGCAGTTCTTC
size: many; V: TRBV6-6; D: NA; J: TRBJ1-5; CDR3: CASSYSERNQPQHF; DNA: TGTGCCAGCAGTTACTCAGAACGCAATCAGCCCCAGCATTTT
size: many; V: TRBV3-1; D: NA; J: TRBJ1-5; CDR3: CASSQDLVQPQHF; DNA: TGTGCCAGCAGCCAAGATTTAGTGCAGCCCCAGCATTTT
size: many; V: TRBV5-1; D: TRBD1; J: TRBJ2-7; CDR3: CASSFDRTGNWNEQYF; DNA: TGCGCCAGCAGCTTTGACCGGACAGGGAATTGGAACGAGCAGTACTTC
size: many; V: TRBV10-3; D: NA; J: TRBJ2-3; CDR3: CAISPQGSADTQYF; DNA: TGTGCCATCAGCCCACAGGGATCAGCAGATACGCAGTATTTT
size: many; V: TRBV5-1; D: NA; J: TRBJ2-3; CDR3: CASSYLGGPTDTQYF; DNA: TGCGCCAGCAGCTATCTGGGGGGGCCCACTGATACGCAGTATTTT
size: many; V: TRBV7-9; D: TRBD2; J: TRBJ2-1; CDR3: CASSSRTSGGYNEQFF; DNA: TGTGCCAGCAGCTCCCGGACTAGCGGGGGCTACAATGAGCAGTTCTTC
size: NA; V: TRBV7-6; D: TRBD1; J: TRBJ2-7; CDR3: CASSPIGQGYEQYF; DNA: TGTGCCAGCAGCCCAATAGGACAGGGCTACGAGCAGTACTTC
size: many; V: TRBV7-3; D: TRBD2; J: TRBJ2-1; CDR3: CASTSGVGNEQFF; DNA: TGTGCCAGCACTAGCGGAGTAGGCAATGAGCAGTTCTTC
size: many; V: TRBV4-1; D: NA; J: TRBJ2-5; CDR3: CASSQGAGYQETQYF; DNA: TGCGCCAGCAGCCAAGGGGCAGGGTACCAAGAGACCCAGTACTTC
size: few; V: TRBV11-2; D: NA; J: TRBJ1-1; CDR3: CASSPAAGFFTTTEAFF; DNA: TGTGCCAGCAGCCCTGCAGCAGGGTTCTTTACGACCACTGAAGCTTTCTTT
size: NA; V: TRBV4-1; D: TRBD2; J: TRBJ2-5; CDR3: CASIQGAGGPRETHYF; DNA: TGCGCCAGCATCCAAGGGGCGGGGGGCCCTCGAGAGACCCATTACTTC
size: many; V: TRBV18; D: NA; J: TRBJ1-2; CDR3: CASSRQDGYTF; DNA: TGTGCCAGCTCACGACAGGATGGCTACACCTTC
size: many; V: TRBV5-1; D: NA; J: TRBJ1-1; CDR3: CASSLELGEAFF; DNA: TGCGCCAGCAGCTTGGAGTTAGGTGAAGCTTTCTTT
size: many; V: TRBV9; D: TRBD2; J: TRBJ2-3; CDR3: CASSVGSSGVDTQYF; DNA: TGTGCCAGCAGCGTAGGTAGTAGCGGGGTTGATACGCAGTATTTT
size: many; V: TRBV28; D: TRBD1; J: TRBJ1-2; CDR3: CASSPPGQGALGYTF; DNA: TGTGCCAGCAGTCCACCGGGACAGGGGGCGCTTGGCTACACCTTC
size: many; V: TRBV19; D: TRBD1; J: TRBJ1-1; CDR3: CASSVDRDRGAFF; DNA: TGTGCCAGTAGTGTTGACAGGGATCGAGGAGCTTTCTTT
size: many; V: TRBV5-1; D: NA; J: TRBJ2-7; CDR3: CASSLEGEQYF; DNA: TGCGCCAGCAGCTTGGAAGGGGAGCAGTACTTC
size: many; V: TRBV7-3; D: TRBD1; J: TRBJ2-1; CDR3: CASSLMGQGYNEQFF; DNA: TGTGCCAGCAGCTTAATGGGACAGGGATACAATGAGCAGTTCTTC
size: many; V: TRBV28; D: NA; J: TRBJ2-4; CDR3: CASSHQDTRSIQYF; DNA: TGTGCCAGCAGCCACCAGGACACTAGAAGCATTCAGTACTTC
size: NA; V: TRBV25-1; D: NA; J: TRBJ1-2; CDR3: CASSEWDGFGYTF; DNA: TGTGCCAGCAGTGAATGGGACGGATTCGGCTACACCTTC
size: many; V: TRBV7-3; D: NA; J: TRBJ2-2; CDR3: CASRAYANTGELFF; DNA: TGTGCCAGCAGGGCATATGCGAACACCGGGGAGCTGTTTTTT
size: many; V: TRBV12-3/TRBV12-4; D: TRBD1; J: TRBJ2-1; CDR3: CASSSTGGPYNEQFF; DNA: TGTGCCAGCAGTTCCACAGGGGGCCCCTACAATGAGCAGTTCTTC
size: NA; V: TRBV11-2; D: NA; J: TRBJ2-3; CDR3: CASSLALAGDTQYF; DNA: TGTGCCAGCAGCTTAGCACTAGCTGGAGATACGCAGTATTTT
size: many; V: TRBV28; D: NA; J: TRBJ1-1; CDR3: CASSRRGASGEAFF; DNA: TGTGCCAGCAGTCGCAGGGGCGCTTCCGGGGAAGCTTTCTTT
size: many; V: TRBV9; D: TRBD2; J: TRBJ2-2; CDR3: CASSGLAGVGTGELFF; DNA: TGTGCCAGCAGCGGATTAGCGGGAGTAGGGACCGGGGAGCTGTTTTTT
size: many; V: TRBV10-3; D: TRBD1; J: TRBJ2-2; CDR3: CAISPTGQNTGELFF; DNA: TGTGCCATCAGTCCGACAGGGCAGAACACCGGGGAGCTGTTTTTT
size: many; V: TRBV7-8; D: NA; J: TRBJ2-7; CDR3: CASSLGGQGRWEQYF; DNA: TGTGCCAGCAGCTTAGGGGGCCAGGGACGGTGGGAGCAGTACTTC